A single sample is the source of the 14 T cell receptor beta chains below, sequenced in a study of T cell repertoires in cytomegalovirus infection. Using its own MiXCR run on the reads, TCRdb lists one record per CDR3 protein. The profile shows tens of thousands of distinct CDR3 sequences, roughly 3.5% of them singletons. Material: PBMCs. The origin of the receptors is a human donor in good health (CMV status not recorded). Some clones in this sample may be carry-over from other donors' samples.

This clonotype was counted at least ten times. J is TRBJ2-6 and V is TRBV19; D may be TRBD1 (6 bases). Trimming removed 10 bases from V and 1 base from J, with 17 bases in between. Germline V CDR1 and CDR2: LNHDA, SQIVND (reference sequence). The CDR3 runs 16 residues. CDR3 region: CATSVTTGSGANVLTF. In nucleotides, the CDR3 is TGTGCCACTTCAGTTACTACAGGGTCTGGGGCCAACGTCCTGACTTTC.

Many counts were recorded for this clonotype. The genes are TRBV20-1 and TRBJ1-4, with D unclear. Germline V CDR1 and CDR2: DFQATT, SNEGSKA (reference sequence). The ends were cut back, 1 base at V and 2 bases at J, with 5 bases in the middle. The length of the CDR3 is 13 residues. The CDR3 DNA reads as TGCAGTGCTAGAGTGGTGACTAATGAAAAACTGTTTTTT. This codes for CSARVVTNEKLFF.

The J gene is TRBJ1-4, the V gene TRBV2; tentatively, D is TRBD1 (5 bases). This CDR3 has 17 residues. V lost 5 bases to trimming and J lost 0 bases, with 16 bases between them. Looked up from germline, CDR1 is SNHLY and CDR2 is FYNNEI. The DNA of the CDR3 is TGTGCCAGCAGTTCGGACACTCCTAGGGCAACTAATGAAAAACTGTTTTTT. Translated, it gives CASSSDTPRATNEKLFF.

Many counts were recorded for this clonotype. This chain uses TRBV6-2 or TRBV6-3 with TRBJ2-1; D is undetermined. CDR3 length: 15 residues. V was pared by 2 bases and J by 1 base, with 9 bases between. Germline CDR1 MNHEY, CDR2 SVGEGT. CDR3 DNA sequence: TGTGCCAGCAGTTACCCACTTACTTCCTACAATGAGCAGTTCTTC. Protein sequence: CASSYPLTSYNEQFF.

This clonotype was seen at least ten times. This sequence joins TRBV14 and TRBJ2-5; D is uncertain. Trimming took off 6 bases at V and 2 bases at J, with 10 bases between the two ends. The CDR3 has 13 residues. Germline CDR1 SGHDN, CDR2 FVKESK. In DNA form, the CDR3 reads TGTGCCAGCAGTCCTGCACTTCAAGAGACCCAGTACTTC. Translated, it gives CASSPALQETQYF.

This clonotype was found many times. The chain carries TRBV6-1 and TRBJ1-1; 10 nucleotides line up with TRBD1. The germline V gene has CDR1 MNHNS and CDR2 SASEGT. J gave up 3 bases and V 2 bases, and 3 bases lay outside the gene matches. The CDR3 has 15 amino acids. The CDR3 sequence: CASSERDRGYTEAFF. CDR3 DNA sequence: TGTGCCAGCAGTGAACGGGACAGGGGATACACTGAAGCTTTCTTT.

This clonotype was recorded many times. V and J are TRBV2 and TRBJ1-6; D is uncertain. The CDR3 runs to 10 residues. Germline V lookup: CDR1 SNHLY, CDR2 FYNNEI. The V end lost 8 bases, the J end lost 10 bases, and 6 bases lay between the germline ends. CDR3 DNA sequence: TGTGCCAGCCGTGGATCACCCCTCCACTTT. It is translated as CASRGSPLHF.

In its sample, this clonotype was seen many times. The rearrangement joins TRBV30 to TRBJ1-5; 7 bases agree with TRBD1. The CDR3 totals 13 residues. CDR1 is GTSNPN, CDR2 SVGIG, per germline (reference sequence). V shed 1 base and J 5 bases; nucleotides not matched to a gene: 2. The CDR3 region has the DNA TGTGCCTGGAGTGCTGACAGGGATCAGCCCCAGCATTTT. It codes for CAWSADRDQPQHF.

This clonotype was detected ten times or more. The chain employs TRBV28 and TRBJ2-7, with D possibly being TRBD1 (5 bases). Germline CDR1 and CDR2: MDHEN and SYDVKM. The V end was cut by 6 bases, the J end by 0 bases, with 21 bases between. The CDR3 consists of 17 residues. CDR3 coding DNA: TGTGCCAGCAGCCCTCTCAGAACGGACACGAGCTCCTACGAGCAGTACTTC. Residues: CASSPLRTDTSSYEQYF. The full variable domain, completed using reference TRBV28 and TRBJ2-7, is DVKVTQSSRYLVKRTGEKVFLECVQDMDHENMFWYRQDPGLGLRLIYFSYDVKMKEKGDIPEGYSVSREKKERFSLILESASTNQTSMYLCASSPLRTDTSSYEQYFGPGTRLTVT.

CDR3: CASSLWTGSPQETQYF. The DNA of the CDR3 is TGTGCCAGCAGCTTATGGACAGGGTCCCCACAAGAGACCCAGTACTTC. This chain links TRBV5-6 with TRBJ2-5, with 8 bases that match TRBD1. Per germline, CDR1 SGHDT and CDR2 YYEEEE. V shed 2 bases and J 2 bases; nucleotides not matched to a gene: 8. The CDR3 is made up of 16 amino acids.

This clonotype was recorded many times. The chain carries TRBV20-1 and TRBJ1-1, with D perhaps TRBD1 (6 bases). Germline CDR1 reads DFQATT; CDR2 reads SNEGSKA (reference sequence). The CDR3 has 13 residues. In DNA, the CDR3 is TGCACCCCTAACCCCGGGGGGCGAACTGAAGCTTTCTTT. Protein product: CTPNPGGRTEAFF.

In its sample, this clonotype was seen many times. The chain links TRBV6-5 to TRBJ2-7; D remains unclear. The CDR3 length is 13 residues. Trimming left V 0 bases short and J 8 bases short, with 11 bases between. Germline lookup yields CDR1 MNHEY and CDR2 SVGAGI. The CDR3 protein is CASSYSKAPQQYF. The CDR3 nucleotides read TGTGCCAGCAGTTACTCGAAGGCCCCCCAGCAGTACTTC.

This clonotype occurred many times. J is TRBJ1-5 and V is TRBV19; D is perhaps TRBD1 (5 bases). V was shortened by 6 bases and J by 4 bases, with 16 bases between the two germline ends. The V gene's germline CDR1 is LNHDA and CDR2 SQIVND (reference sequence). The length of the CDR3 is 15 residues. CDR3 residues: CASRNYAEGNQPQHF. Written as DNA, the CDR3 is TGTGCCAGTAGGAACTACGCCGAGGGGAATCAGCCCCAGCATTTT.

This clonotype was observed at least ten times. The chain carries TRBV28 and TRBJ2-2; 7 bases align to TRBD2. V lost 2 bases to trimming and J lost 2 bases; unmatched junction nucleotides: 11. The CDR3 contains 18 residues. In germline, CDR1 is MDHEN, CDR2 SYDVKM. The CDR3 sequence: CASSLPSWERGNTGELFF. For the CDR3, the DNA is TGTGCCAGCAGTTTACCCTCCTGGGAGCGGGGAAACACCGGGGAGCTGTTTTTT.